This T cell receptor beta chain originates from a study of T cell repertoires in cytomegalovirus infection. Study-level information: Signatures in public TCR beta sequences pointed to both CMV infection and matching HLA type. Study results and caveats: Carriers of CMV plus the relevant HLA were identified by cumulative public TCR beta family frequency. Ex vivo responses were dominated by HLA-C-restricted CMV-specific TCR beta clonotypes.

A word on this clonotype: Its antigen is currently unknown.

TCRdb analysed the reads with MiXCR anew, one entry per CDR3 protein. The profile covers 250,000 or so distinct CDR3 sequences, with approximately 15% appearing a single time and roughly half taken by the ten largest. The CDR3 is 16 amino acids. Germline lookup yields CDR1 MDHEN and CDR2 SYDVKM. The V gene end was trimmed by 5 bases and the J gene end by 1 base; junction bases not matched to a gene: 8. The receptor was derived from a human donor in good health (CMV status not recorded). Some clones in this sample may be carry-over from other donors' samples. The V and J genes are TRBV28 and TRBJ2-4, with TRBD2 matching over 7 bases. Sequences were obtained from CD8+ T cells from PBMCs. The CDR3 DNA reads TGTGCCAGCAGTCCCCCGGGGAGGGTCGCCAAAAACATTCAGTACTTC. Translating gives CASSPPGRVAKNIQYF.